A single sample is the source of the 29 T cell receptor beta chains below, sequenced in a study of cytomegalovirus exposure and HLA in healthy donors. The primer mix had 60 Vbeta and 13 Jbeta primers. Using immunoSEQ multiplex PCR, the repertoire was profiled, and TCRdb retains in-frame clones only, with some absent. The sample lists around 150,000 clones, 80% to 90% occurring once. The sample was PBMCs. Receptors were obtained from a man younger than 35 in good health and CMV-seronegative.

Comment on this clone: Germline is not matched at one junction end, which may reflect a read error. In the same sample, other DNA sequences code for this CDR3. CDR3 amino acids: CASSLGGGTHPYEQYF. DNA of the CDR3: TGCGCCAGCAGCTTGGGGGGAGGGACGCACCCCTACGAGCAGTACTTC. V is TRBV5-6 and J is TRBJ2-7, with 7 bases aligning to TRBD2. This CDR3 spans 16 amino acids. Germline loops: CDR1 SGHDT, CDR2 YYEEEE. Full variable domain (remainder filled in from reference TRBV5-6 and TRBJ2-7): DAGVTQSPTHLIKTRGQQVTLRCSPKSGHDTVSWYQQALGQGPQFIFQYYEEEERQRGNFPDRFSGHQFPNYSSELNVNALLLGDSALYLCASSLGGGTHPYEQYFGPGTRLTVT.

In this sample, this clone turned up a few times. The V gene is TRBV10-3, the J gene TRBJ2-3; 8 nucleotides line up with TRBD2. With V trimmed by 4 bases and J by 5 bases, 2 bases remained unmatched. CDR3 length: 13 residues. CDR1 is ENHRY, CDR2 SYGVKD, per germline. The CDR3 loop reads CAISVLAGDTQYF. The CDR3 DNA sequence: TGTGCCATCAGTGTCCTAGCGGGAGATACGCAGTATTTT.

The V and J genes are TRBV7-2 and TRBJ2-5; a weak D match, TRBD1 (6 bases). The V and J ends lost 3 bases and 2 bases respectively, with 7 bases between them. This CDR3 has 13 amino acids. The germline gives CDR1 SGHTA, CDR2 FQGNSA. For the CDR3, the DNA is TGTGCCAGCAGCTTCAGGGGTCAAGAGACCCAGTACTTC. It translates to CASSFRGQETQYF. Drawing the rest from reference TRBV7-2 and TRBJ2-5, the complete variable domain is GAGVSQSPSNKVTEKGKDVELRCDPISGHTALYWYRQSLGQGLEFLIYFQGNSAPDKSGLPSDRFSAERTGGSVSTLTIQRTQQEDSAVYLCASSFRGQETQYFGPGTRLLVL.

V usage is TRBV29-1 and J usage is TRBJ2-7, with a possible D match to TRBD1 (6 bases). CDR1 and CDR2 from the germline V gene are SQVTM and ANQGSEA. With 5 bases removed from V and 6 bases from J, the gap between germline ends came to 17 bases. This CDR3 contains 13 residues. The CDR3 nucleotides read TGCAGCGTTCCCTCCGCAGGGGCCAGCGAGCAGTACTTC. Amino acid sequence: CSVPSAGASEQYF.

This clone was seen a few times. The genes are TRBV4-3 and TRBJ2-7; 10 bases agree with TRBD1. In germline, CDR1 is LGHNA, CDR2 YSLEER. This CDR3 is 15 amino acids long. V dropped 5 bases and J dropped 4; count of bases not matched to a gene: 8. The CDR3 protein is CASSYSGTGEYEQYF. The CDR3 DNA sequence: TGCGCCAGCAGCTATTCCGGGACAGGGGAGTACGAGCAGTACTTC.

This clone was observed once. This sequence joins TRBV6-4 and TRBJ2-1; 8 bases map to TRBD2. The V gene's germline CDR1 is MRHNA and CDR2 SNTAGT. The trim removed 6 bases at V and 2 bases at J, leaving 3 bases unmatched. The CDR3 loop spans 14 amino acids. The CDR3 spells CASSRGGPYNEQFF. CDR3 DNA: TGTGCCAGCAGCCGCGGGGGGCCCTACAATGAGCAGTTCTTC.

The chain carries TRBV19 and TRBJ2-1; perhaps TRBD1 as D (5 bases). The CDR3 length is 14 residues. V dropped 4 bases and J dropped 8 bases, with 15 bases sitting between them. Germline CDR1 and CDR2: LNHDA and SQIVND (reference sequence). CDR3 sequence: CASSRGDLRDEQFF. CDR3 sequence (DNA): TGTGCCAGTAGTAGGGGCGACCTCCGGGATGAGCAGTTCTTC.

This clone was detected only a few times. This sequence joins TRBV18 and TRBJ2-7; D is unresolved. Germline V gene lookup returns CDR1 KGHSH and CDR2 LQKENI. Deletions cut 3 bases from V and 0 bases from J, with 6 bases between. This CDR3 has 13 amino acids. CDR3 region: CASSPKSSYEQYF. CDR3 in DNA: TGTGCCAGCTCACCGAAGAGCTCCTACGAGCAGTACTTC.

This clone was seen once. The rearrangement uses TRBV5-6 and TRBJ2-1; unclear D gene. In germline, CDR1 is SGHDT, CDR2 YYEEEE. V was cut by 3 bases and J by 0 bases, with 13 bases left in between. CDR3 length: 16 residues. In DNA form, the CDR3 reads TGTGCCAGCAGCTATTTCGACCGGAGCTCCTACAATGAGCAGTTCTTC. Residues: CASSYFDRSSYNEQFF.

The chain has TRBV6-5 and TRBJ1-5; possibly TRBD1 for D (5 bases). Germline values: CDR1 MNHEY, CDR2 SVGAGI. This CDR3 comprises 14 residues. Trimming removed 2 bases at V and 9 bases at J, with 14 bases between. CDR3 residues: CASSYRQGFGPQHF. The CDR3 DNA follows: TGTGCCAGCAGTTACCGCCAGGGCTTCGGGCCCCAGCATTTT.

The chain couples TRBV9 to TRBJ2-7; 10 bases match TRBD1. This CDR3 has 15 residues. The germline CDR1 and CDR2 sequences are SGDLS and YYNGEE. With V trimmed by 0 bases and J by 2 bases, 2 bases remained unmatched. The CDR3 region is CASSVATGGPYEQYF. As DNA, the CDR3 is TGTGCCAGCAGCGTAGCGACAGGGGGCCCCTACGAGCAGTACTTC.

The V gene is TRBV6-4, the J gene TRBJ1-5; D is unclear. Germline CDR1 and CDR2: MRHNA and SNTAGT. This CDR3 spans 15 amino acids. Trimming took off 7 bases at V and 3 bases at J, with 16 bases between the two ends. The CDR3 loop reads CASKVRGGSNQPQHF. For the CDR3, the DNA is TGTGCCAGCAAAGTCAGAGGAGGGTCCAATCAGCCCCAGCATTTT.

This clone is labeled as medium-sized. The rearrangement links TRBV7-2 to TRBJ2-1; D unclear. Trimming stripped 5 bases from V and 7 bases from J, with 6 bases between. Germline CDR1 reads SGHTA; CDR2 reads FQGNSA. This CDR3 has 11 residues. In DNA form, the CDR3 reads TGTGCCAGCAGCAAAACTAATGAGCAGTTCTTC. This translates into CASSKTNEQFF.

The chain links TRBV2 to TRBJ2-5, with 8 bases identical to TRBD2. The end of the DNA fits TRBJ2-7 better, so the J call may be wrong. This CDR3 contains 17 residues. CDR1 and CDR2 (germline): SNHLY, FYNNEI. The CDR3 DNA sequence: TGTGCCAGCAGTGAATCTGCTAGCGGGTATAGCTCCTACGAGCAGTACTTC. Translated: CASSESASGYSSYEQYF.

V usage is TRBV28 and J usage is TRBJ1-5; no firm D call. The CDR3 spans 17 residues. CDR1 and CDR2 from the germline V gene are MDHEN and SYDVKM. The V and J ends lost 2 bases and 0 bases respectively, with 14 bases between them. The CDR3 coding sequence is TGTGCCAGCAGTTTAATGCAGGCGAAATATAGCAATCAGCCCCAGCATTTT. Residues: CASSLMQAKYSNQPQHF.

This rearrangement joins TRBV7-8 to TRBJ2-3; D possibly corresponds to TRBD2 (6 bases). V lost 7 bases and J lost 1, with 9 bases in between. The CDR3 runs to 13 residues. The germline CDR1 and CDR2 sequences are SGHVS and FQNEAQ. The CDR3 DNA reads TGTGCCAGCACCGAGCGGGGCACAGATACGCAGTATTTT. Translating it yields CASTERGTDTQYF.

The CDR3 DNA is TGTGCCAGCAGCGTAGAAGGAGAGCTCTTCACCGGGGAGCTGTTTTTT. Translated, it gives CASSVEGELFTGELFF. V gene TRBV9 combines with J gene TRBJ2-2, with no clear D. The CDR3 covers 16 residues. Per germline, CDR1 SGDLS and CDR2 YYNGEE. Trimming shortened V by 0 bases and J by 4 bases, and 13 bases separated the two germline ends.

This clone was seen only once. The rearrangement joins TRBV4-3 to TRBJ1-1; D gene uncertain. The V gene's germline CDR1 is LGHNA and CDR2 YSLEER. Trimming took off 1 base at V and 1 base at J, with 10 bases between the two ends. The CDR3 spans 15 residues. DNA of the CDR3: TGCGCCAGCAGCCAAGCCTTGGAGAGGAACACTGAAGCTTTCTTT. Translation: CASSQALERNTEAFF.

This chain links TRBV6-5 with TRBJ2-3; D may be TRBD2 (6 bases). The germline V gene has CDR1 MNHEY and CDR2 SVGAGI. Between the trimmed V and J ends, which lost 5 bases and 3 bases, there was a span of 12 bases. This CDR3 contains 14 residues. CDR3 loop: CASSPLATTDTQYF. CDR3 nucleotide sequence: TGTGCCAGCAGTCCCCTAGCGACTACAGATACGCAGTATTTT.

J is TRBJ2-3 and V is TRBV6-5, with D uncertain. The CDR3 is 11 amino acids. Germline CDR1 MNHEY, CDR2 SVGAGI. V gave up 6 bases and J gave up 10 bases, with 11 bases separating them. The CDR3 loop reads CASSLAQAQYF. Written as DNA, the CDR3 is TGTGCCAGCAGCTTGGCCCAAGCGCAGTATTTT.

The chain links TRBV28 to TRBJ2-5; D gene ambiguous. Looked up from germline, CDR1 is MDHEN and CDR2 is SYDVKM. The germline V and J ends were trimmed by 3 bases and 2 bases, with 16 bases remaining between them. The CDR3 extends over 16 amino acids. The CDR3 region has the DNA TGTGCCAGCAGTTTTAAGTTGGCGGAATCACAAGAGACCCAGTACTTC. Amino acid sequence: CASSFKLAESQETQYF.

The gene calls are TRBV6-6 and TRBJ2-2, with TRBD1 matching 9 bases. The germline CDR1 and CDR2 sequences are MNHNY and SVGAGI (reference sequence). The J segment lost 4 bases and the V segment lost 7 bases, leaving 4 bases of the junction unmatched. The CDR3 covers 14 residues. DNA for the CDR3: TGTGCCAGCAACCTACAGGGGGCCACCGGGGAGCTGTTTTTT. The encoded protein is CASNLQGATGELFF.

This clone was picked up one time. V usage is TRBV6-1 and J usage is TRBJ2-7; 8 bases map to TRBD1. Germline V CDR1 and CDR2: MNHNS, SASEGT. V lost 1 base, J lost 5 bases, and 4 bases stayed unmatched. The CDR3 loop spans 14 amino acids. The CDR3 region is CASSEVAGGDEQYF. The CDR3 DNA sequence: TGTGCCAGCAGTGAAGTTGCAGGGGGCGACGAGCAGTACTTC.

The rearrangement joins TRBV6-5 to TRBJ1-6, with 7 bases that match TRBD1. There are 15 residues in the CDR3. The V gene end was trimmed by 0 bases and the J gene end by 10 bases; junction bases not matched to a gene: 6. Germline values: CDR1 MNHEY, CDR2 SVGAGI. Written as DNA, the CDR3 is TGTGCCAGCAGTTACTCCTCAGGGGGACGCTCACCCCTCCACTTT. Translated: CASSYSSGGRSPLHF.

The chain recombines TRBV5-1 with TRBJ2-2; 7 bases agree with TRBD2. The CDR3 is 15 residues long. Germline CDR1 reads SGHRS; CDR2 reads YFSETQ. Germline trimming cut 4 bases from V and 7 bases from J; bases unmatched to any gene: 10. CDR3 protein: CASSALAGASGELFF. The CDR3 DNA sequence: TGCGCCAGCAGCGCCTTGGCGGGAGCGAGCGGGGAGCTGTTTTTT.

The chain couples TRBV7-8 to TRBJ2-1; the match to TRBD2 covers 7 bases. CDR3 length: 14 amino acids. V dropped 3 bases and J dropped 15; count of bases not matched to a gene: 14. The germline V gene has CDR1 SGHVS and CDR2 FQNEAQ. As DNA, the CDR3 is TGTGCCAGCAGCTTTGCGTCAAGCGGGATCCGGACGTTCTTC. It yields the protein CASSFASSGIRTFF. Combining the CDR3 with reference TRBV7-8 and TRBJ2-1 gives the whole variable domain GAGVSQSPRYKVAKRGQDVALRCDPISGHVSLFWYQQALGQGPEFLTYFQNEAQLDKSGLPSDRFFAERPEGSVSTLKIQRTQQEDSAVYLCASSFASSGIRTFFGPGTRLTVL.

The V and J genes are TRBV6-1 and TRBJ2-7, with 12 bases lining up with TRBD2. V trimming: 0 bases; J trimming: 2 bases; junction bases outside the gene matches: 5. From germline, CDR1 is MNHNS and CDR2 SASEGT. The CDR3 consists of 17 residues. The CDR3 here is CASSEATSGGFPYEQYF. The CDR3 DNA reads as TGTGCCAGCAGTGAAGCGACTAGCGGGGGATTCCCCTACGAGCAGTACTTC.

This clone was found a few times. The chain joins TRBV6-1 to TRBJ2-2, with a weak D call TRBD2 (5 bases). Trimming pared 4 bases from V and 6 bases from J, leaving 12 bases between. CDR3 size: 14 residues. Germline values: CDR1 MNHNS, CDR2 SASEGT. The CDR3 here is CASSARMEAGELFF. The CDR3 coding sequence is TGTGCCAGCAGTGCTAGGATGGAGGCCGGGGAGCTGTTTTTT.

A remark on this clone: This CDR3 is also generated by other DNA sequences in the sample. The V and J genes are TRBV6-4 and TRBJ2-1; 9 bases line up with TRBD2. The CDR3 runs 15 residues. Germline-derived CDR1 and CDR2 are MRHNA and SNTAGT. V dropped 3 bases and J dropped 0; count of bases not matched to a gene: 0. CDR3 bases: TGTGCCAGCAGTGAAGCGGGGGGCTCCTACAATGAGCAGTTCTTC. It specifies CASSEAGGSYNEQFF.